The 20 T cell receptor beta chains in this list originate from one sample, sequenced in a study of neurological immune-mediated disorders. TCRdb reprocessed the 5' RACE reads with MiXCR, giving one entry per CDR3 protein. The sample lists roughly 57,000 distinct CDR3 sequences, roughly 8.4% seen once, with 1.9% in the top ten. Time point specified: longitudinal time-point 3. The sample consisted of PBMCs. Source of these receptors: a woman between 35 and 50 years old in good health.

At least ten counts were recorded for this clonotype. The CDR3 reads CSVESPQRDHHNHYSYNEQFF. The CDR3 bases are TGCAGCGTTGAAAGTCCCCAGCGGGACCACCATAACCATTACTCCTACAATGAGCAGTTCTTC. The gene calls are TRBV29-1 and TRBJ2-1, with 7 bases that match TRBD2. CDR1 is SQVTM, CDR2 ANQGSEA, per germline. This CDR3 contains 21 residues. Trimming cost V 2 bases and J 0 bases; bases outside gene matches: 22.

The sample holds many counts of this clonotype. The chain couples TRBV20-1 to TRBJ2-5; 8 nucleotides match TRBD2. V lost 3 bases to trimming and J lost 5 bases; unmatched junction nucleotides: 2. This CDR3 region has 12 residues. Germline assignment: CDR1 DFQATT and CDR2 SNEGSKA (reference sequence). The CDR3 spells CSASRTSETQYF. The CDR3 coding sequence is TGCAGTGCTAGTCGGACTAGCGAGACCCAGTACTTC.

In its sample, this clonotype was seen a few times. The V call is TRBV20-1, the J call TRBJ2-1, with 9 bases lining up with TRBD2. The V and J ends lost 2 bases and 9 bases, in that order; junction bases with no gene match: 11. The CDR3 length is 15 residues. CDR1 and CDR2 (germline): DFQATT, SNEGSKA (reference sequence). CDR3 sequence reads: CSARRGLAGAGEQFF. The CDR3 DNA follows: TGCAGTGCTAGACGGGGCTTAGCGGGAGCTGGTGAGCAGTTCTTC.

This clonotype was observed at least ten times. The chain links TRBV6-2 or TRBV6-3 to TRBJ2-3; perhaps TRBD2 as D (5 bases). CDR1 is MNHEY and CDR2 is SVGEGT in the germline V gene. This CDR3 contains 14 residues. V lost 2 bases, J lost 9 bases, and 15 bases lay in between. DNA of the CDR3: TGTGCCAGCAGTTACAGAGACTGGCCGGGGACGCAGTATTTT. It codes for CASSYRDWPGTQYF.

This clonotype was recorded many times. The chain employs TRBV5-1 and TRBJ1-2, with 7 nucleotides matching TRBD1. This CDR3 has 14 amino acids. Germline-derived CDR1 and CDR2 are SGHRS and YFSETQ. The J segment lost 3 bases and the V segment lost 4 bases, leaving 6 bases of the junction unmatched. The CDR3: CASSPGQLDYGYTF. CDR3 sequence (DNA): TGCGCCAGCAGCCCGGGACAGTTAGACTATGGCTACACCTTC.

CDR3 DNA sequence: TGTGCCAGCAGTTACGGGACAGGGCCCACCGGGGAGCTGTTTTTT. It translates to CASSYGTGPTGELFF. The chain combines TRBV6-5 with TRBJ2-2; 9 positions agree with TRBD1. The CDR3 is 15 amino acids. J gave up 4 bases and V 2 bases, and 2 bases lay outside the gene matches. Germline V gene sequence: CDR1 MNHEY, CDR2 SVGAGI.

The chain joins TRBV20-1 to TRBJ2-5, with D perhaps TRBD2 (5 bases). V lost 4 bases to trimming and J lost 0 bases, with 15 bases between them. CDR3 length: 15 amino acids. Germline V gene data show CDR1 as DFQATT and CDR2 as SNEGSKA (reference sequence). DNA of the CDR3: TGCAGTGCTAAGTTCGTCGGCGGGTACCAAGAGACCCAGTACTTC. It yields the protein CSAKFVGGYQETQYF.

This clonotype was seen ten or more times. The V gene is TRBV5-1, the J gene TRBJ1-5; TRBD1 agrees at 8 bases. The CDR3 contains 14 residues. Germline values: CDR1 SGHRS, CDR2 YFSETQ. Trimming took 2 bases from V and 10 from J; bases not matched to a gene: 8. CDR3 region: CASSFTGGAKPQHF. In DNA, the CDR3 is TGCGCCAGCAGCTTCACAGGGGGAGCAAAACCCCAGCATTTT.

This clonotype was found a few times. The chain joins TRBV6-5 to TRBJ1-1; D remains unclear. The germline CDR1 and CDR2 sequences are MNHEY and SVGAGI. The CDR3 has 15 amino acids. V shed 7 bases and J shed 2 bases, with 17 bases lying between them. The CDR3 loop reads CASTDRRRINTEAFF. The CDR3 DNA is TGTGCCAGCACCGACCGGAGGAGAATCAACACTGAAGCTTTCTTT.

Ten or more counts support this clonotype. Written as DNA, the CDR3 is TGCAGTGCCGCCCCCCTAGCGGGCGCTTCCAACACCGGGGAGCTGTTTTTT. Translating gives CSAAPLAGASNTGELFF. The chain is built from TRBV20-1 and TRBJ2-2; 8 bases map to TRBD2. Germline V CDR1 and CDR2: DFQATT, SNEGSKA (reference sequence). The CDR3 is 17 amino acids. V shed 6 bases and J 2 bases; nucleotides not matched to a gene: 14.

This clonotype was seen more than once but under ten times. The rearrangement uses TRBV10-3 and TRBJ1-4; no definite D call. V shed 4 bases and J shed 10 bases, with 16 bases lying between them. CDR3 length: 14 residues. In germline, CDR1 is ENHRY, CDR2 SYGVKD. As DNA, the CDR3 is TGTGCCATCAGTGTTGGTGGATACGAAGGAAAACTGTTTTTT. Amino acid sequence: CAISVGGYEGKLFF.

Regarding this clonotype: This may come from a read error, since a much larger clone is one base off. This chain joins TRBV5-1 and TRBJ1-1; D call uncertain. Germline assignment: CDR1 SGHRS and CDR2 YFSETQ. The CDR3 spans 13 residues. The CDR3 bases are TGCGCCAGTAGCTTGGAGGGAGGTTCGGAAGCTTTCTTT. Translation gives CASSLEGGSEAFF.

This clonotype was seen at least ten times. The chain has TRBV5-5 and TRBJ2-5, with D perhaps TRBD1 or TRBD2 (6 bases each). The CDR3 has 16 amino acids. V was clipped by 2 bases and J by 2 bases, with 16 bases between them. Germline V lookup: CDR1 SGHKS, CDR2 YYEKEE (reference sequence). The CDR3 is CASSFAPRGQQETQYF. CDR3 in DNA: TGTGCCAGCAGCTTCGCCCCCCGGGGGCAACAAGAGACCCAGTACTTC.

In regard to this clonotype: One end of the junction varies from germline; a read error may be responsible. This chain joins TRBV6-1 and TRBJ1-5, with 7 nucleotides matching TRBD1. The germline gives CDR1 MNHNS, CDR2 SASEGT. The CDR3 contains 15 residues. CDR3 region: CDSSPGEGAGQPQHF. CDR3 DNA: TGTGACAGCAGCCCCGGGGAGGGGGCTGGTCAGCCCCAGCATTTT.

This clonotype was counted many times. This chain connects TRBV29-1 to TRBJ2-2; weak D call: TRBD1 (6 bases). Germline values: CDR1 SQVTM, CDR2 ANQGSEA. Trimming cost V 1 base and J 5 bases, with 11 bases left between them. This CDR3 has 14 residues. The CDR3 reads CSVEVGQKTGELFF. Written as DNA, the CDR3 is TGCAGCGTTGAAGTAGGACAGAAGACCGGGGAGCTGTTTTTT.

The V gene is TRBV11-2, the J gene TRBJ1-1; D is unclear. Germline V CDR1 and CDR2: SGHAT, FQNNGV. The CDR3 length is 13 residues. Trimming took off 3 bases at V and 1 base at J, with 6 bases between the two ends. DNA for the CDR3: TGTGCCAGCAGCTTTACAACGAACACTGAAGCTTTCTTT. Translation: CASSFTTNTEAFF.

A remark on this clonotype: The germline gene is not matched at one end of the junction; a read error may be the cause. The chain couples TRBV5-1 to TRBJ1-1; D remains ambiguous. The CDR3 sequence is 15 residues long. Germline V gene lookup returns CDR1 SGHRS and CDR2 YFSETQ. The CDR3 sequence: CSSSFIAGMNTEAFF. Written as DNA, the CDR3 is TGCTCCAGCAGCTTTATTGCGGGAATGAACACTGAAGCTTTCTTT.

This clonotype was counted many times. The CDR3 DNA follows: TGTGCCAGCAGTTACTCCGGGACGTACTACTACGAGCAGTACTTC. Translated: CASSYSGTYYYEQYF. The rearrangement uses TRBV12-3 or TRBV12-4 and TRBJ2-7; possibly TRBD1 or TRBD2 for D (5 bases each). V was clipped by 4 bases and J by 3 bases, with 16 bases between them. The CDR3 runs to 15 residues.

This clonotype appeared many times. The genes are TRBV6-2 or TRBV6-3 and TRBJ1-1; D unclear. This CDR3 contains 14 residues. Deletions cut 6 bases from V and 5 bases from J, with 16 bases between. Germline CDR1 reads MNHEY; CDR2 reads SVGEGT. CDR3 nucleotide sequence: TGTGCCAGCAGCGACCAAGGAACGGGGACTGAAGCTTTCTTT. It translates to CASSDQGTGTEAFF.

This clonotype was seen at least ten times. The rearrangement links TRBV20-1 to TRBJ2-7, with D perhaps TRBD1 (6 bases). Germline V gene lookup returns CDR1 DFQATT and CDR2 SNEGSKA (reference sequence). The CDR3 sequence is 14 residues long. The V and J ends lost 6 bases and 1 base respectively, with 16 bases between them. The CDR3 sequence: CSAPSTGPSYEQYF. For the CDR3, the DNA is TGCAGTGCACCTTCGACAGGCCCATCCTACGAGCAGTACTTC.